Listed here is a single TCR beta chain. The antigen is not known. Deletions cut 5 bases from V and 0 bases from J, with 11 bases between. This CDR3 is built from 16 residues. In germline, CDR1 is LNHDA, CDR2 SQIVND (reference sequence). The source of the sample is a study of cytomegalovirus exposure and HLA in healthy donors. Study-level findings and limits: Versus the 666-donor mean, an Asian-associated ancestry cluster reportedly showed fewer N-insertions in a later analysis. TRBV6-2, TRBV6-3 and some other V segments were excluded as indistinguishable. The likely origin of a cluster of highly shared sequence variants was a sequencing artifact.

The PCR made use of 60 Vbeta and 13 Jbeta primers. Source study methods: In a later analysis, around 10 million of tens of millions of unique beta chains occurred in at least two donors. Sequencing used immunoSEQ multiplex PCR; TCRdb keeps in-frame clones, though not all of them. The V and J calls and the clone size are those of that table, but D and trimming were determined from the DNA. The sample contains 85,000 to 90,000 clones, around 84% of which appear only once. Material: PBMCs. The chain employs TRBV19 and TRBJ1-6, with D perhaps matching TRBD1 (5 bases). This TCR came from a man between 40 and 49 years old in good health and CMV-seropositive. The CDR3 here is CASSWGDGSYNSPLHF. The CDR3 DNA is TGTGCCAGTAGTTGGGGGGATGGCTCCTATAATTCACCCCTCCACTTT.